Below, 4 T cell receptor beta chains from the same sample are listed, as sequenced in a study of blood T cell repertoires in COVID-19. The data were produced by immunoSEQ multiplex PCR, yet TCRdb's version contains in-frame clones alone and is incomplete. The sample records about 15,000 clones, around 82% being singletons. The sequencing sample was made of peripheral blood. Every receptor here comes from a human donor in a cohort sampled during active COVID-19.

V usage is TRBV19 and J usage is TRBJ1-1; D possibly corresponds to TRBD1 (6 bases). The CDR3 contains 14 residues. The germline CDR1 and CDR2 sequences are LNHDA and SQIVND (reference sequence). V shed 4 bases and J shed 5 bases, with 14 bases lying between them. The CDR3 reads CASSRSARGTEAFF. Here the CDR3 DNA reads TGTGCCAGTAGTAGATCAGCCAGGGGAACTGAAGCTTTCTTT.

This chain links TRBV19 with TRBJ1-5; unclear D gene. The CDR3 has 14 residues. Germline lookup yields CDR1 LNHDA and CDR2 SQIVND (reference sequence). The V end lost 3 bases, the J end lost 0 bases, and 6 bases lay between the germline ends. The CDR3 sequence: CASSIGYSNQPQHF. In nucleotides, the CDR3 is TGTGCCAGTAGTATCGGTTATAGCAATCAGCCCCAGCATTTT.

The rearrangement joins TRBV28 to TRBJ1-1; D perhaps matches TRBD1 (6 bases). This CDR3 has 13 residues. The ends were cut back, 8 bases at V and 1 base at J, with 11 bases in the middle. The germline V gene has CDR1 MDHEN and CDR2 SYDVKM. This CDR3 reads CASFPGQNTEAFF. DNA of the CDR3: TGTGCCAGCTTTCCGGGACAGAACACTGAAGCTTTCTTT.

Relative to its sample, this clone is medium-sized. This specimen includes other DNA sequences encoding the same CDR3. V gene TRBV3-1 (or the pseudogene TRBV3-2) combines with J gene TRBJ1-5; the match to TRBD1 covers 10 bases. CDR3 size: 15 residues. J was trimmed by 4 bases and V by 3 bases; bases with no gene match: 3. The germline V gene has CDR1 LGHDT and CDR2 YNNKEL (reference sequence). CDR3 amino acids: CASSQGTGVNQPQHF. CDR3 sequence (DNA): TGTGCCAGCAGCCAGGGGACAGGGGTAAATCAGCCCCAGCATTTT.